This entry describes one T cell receptor (beta chain). Authors' methods: Scientists estimated how many nucleated cells there were by amplifying reference gene primers. Using immunoSEQ multiplex PCR, the repertoire was profiled, and TCRdb retains in-frame clones only, with some absent. From that table come the V and J calls and clone size; the DNA was used to work out D and trimming. The sample records around 270,000 clones, approximately 88% being singletons. Categorization into cohorts depended on clinical history that participants reported. This record belongs to a study of blood T cell repertoires in COVID-19. Deletions cut 6 bases from V and 10 bases from J, with 12 bases between. Germline values: CDR1 MGHDK, CDR2 SYGVNS. CDR3 length equals 11 residues.

The rearrangement uses TRBV25-1 and TRBJ1-1; unclear D gene. The sequenced sample was PBMCs or T cells enriched from blood (not recorded which). This TCR was recovered from a woman in her forties who had been exposed to COVID-19. CDR3 in DNA: TGTGCCAGCAGCGATAGCTTGGGAGCTTTCTTT. It codes for CASSDSLGAFF.